The 5 T cell receptor beta chains below come from one sample, sequenced in a study of blood T cell repertoires in COVID-19. Sequencing used immunoSEQ multiplex PCR; TCRdb keeps in-frame clones, though not all of them. The repertoire holds 150,000 to 200,000 clones, approximately 79% seen once, with approximately 19% in the top ten. The sample was peripheral blood. Receptors were obtained from a woman at least 80 years old with acute or convalescent COVID-19.

V is TRBV2 and J is TRBJ2-5; the D gene is possibly TRBD2 (5 bases). The CDR3 sequence is 14 residues long. Looked up from germline, CDR1 is SNHLY and CDR2 is FYNNEI. Trimming left V 7 bases short and J 1 base short, with 13 bases between. The CDR3 sequence is CASMGERLQETQYF. CDR3 nucleotides: TGTGCCAGCATGGGAGAGCGGCTCCAAGAGACCCAGTACTTC. Complete variable domain (other parts from reference TRBV2 and TRBJ2-5): EPEVTQTPSHQVTQMGQEVILRCVPISNHLYFYWYRQILGQKVEFLVSFYNNEISEKSEIFDDQFSVERPDGSNFTLKIRSTKLEDSAMYFCASMGERLQETQYFGPGTRLLVL.

CDR3 bases: TGTGCCAGCAGCCCCTATGAGCTAGCGGGAGATGAGACCCAGTACTTC. It translates to CASSPYELAGDETQYF. This chain joins TRBV28 and TRBJ2-5; 10 nucleotides match TRBD2. J gave up 5 bases and V 6 bases, and 12 bases lay outside the gene matches. CDR1 and CDR2 from the germline V gene are MDHEN and SYDVKM. The length of the CDR3 is 16 residues.

The chain employs TRBV9 and TRBJ2-1, with 8 nucleotides matching TRBD2. J gave up 7 bases and V 2 bases, and 14 bases lay outside the gene matches. The CDR3 runs to 17 residues. The germline V gene has CDR1 SGDLS and CDR2 YYNGEE. CDR3 nucleotide sequence: TGTGCCAGCAGCGTCCGGGCGGGACTAGTGGGGCCAAATGAGCAGTTCTTC. Its protein is CASSVRAGLVGPNEQFF.

This chain links TRBV18 with TRBJ1-2; D uncertain. Germline lookup yields CDR1 KGHSH and CDR2 LQKENI. Deletions cut 5 bases from V and 4 bases from J, with 8 bases between. The CDR3 is 12 amino acids. In DNA, the CDR3 is TGTGCCAGCTCAGCCAGATCCTATGGCTACACCTTC. It specifies CASSARSYGYTF.

This chain uses TRBV5-1 with TRBJ1-1; unclear D gene. The CDR3 length is 12 residues. The V end was cut by 4 bases, the J end by 11 bases, with 15 bases between. Germline CDR1 reads SGHRS; CDR2 reads YFSETQ. In nucleotides, the CDR3 is TGCGCCAGCAGCGAGGGTGGGGATCTGGCTTTCTTT. Its protein product is CASSEGGDLAFF.